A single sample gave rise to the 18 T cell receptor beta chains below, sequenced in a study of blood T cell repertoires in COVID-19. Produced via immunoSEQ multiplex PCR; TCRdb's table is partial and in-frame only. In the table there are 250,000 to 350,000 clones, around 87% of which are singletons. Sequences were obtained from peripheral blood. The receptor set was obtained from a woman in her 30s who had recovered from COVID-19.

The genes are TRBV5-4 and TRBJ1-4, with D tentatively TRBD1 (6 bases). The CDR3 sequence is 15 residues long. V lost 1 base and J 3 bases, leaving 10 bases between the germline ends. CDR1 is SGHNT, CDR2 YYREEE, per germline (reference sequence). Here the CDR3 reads CASSLLPGANEKLFF. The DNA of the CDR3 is TGTGCCAGCAGCTTGCTGCCAGGGGCTAATGAAAAACTGTTTTTT.

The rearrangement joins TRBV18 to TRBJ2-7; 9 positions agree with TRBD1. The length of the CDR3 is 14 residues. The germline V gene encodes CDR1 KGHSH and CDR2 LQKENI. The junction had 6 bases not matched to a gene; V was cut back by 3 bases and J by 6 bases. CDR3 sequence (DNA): TGTGCCAGCTCACCCCGGACAGGGGTGGGCGAGCAGTACTTC. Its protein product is CASSPRTGVGEQYF.

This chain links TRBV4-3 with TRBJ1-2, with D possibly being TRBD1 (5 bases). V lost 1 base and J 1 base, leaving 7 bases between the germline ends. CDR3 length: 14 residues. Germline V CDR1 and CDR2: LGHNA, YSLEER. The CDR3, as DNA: TGCGCCAGCAGCCAAGGGACACATAACTATGGCTACACCTTC. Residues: CASSQGTHNYGYTF.

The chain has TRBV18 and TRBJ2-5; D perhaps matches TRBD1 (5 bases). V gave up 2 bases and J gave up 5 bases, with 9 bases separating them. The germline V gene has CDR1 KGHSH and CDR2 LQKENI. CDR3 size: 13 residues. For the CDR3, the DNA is TGTGCCAGCTCACCAGGGGCTGGGGAGACCCAGTACTTC. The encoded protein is CASSPGAGETQYF.

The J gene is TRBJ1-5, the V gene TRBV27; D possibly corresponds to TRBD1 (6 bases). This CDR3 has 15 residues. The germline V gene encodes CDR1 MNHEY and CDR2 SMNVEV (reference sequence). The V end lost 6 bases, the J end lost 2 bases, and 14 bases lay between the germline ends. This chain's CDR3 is CASSRDRSGNQPQHF. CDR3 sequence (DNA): TGTGCCAGCAGCAGAGACAGGTCCGGCAATCAGCCCCAGCATTTT.

The CDR3 here is CASSSTTGPQPQHF. DNA of the CDR3: TGTGCCAGTAGTTCCACGACAGGACCCCAGCCCCAGCATTTT. The chain is built from TRBV19 and TRBJ1-5, with D possibly being TRBD1 (6 bases). The CDR3 is 14 amino acids. The V end lost 5 bases, the J end lost 7 bases, and 15 bases lay between the germline ends. Germline lookup yields CDR1 LNHDA and CDR2 SQIVND (reference sequence).

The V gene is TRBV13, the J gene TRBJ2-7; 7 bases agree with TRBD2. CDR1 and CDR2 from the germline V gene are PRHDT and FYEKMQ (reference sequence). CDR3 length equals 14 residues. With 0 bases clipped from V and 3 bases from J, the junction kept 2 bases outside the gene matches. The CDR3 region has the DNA TGTGCCAGCAGCTTAGGGCGGACTAGCTACGAGCAGTACTTC. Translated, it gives CASSLGRTSYEQYF.

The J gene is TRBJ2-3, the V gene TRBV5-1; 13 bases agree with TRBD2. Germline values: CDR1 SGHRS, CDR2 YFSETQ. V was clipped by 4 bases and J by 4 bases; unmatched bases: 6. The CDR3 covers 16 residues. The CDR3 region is CASSSTSGGAADTQYF. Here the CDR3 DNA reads TGCGCCAGCAGCAGCACTAGCGGGGGGGCAGCAGATACGCAGTATTTT.

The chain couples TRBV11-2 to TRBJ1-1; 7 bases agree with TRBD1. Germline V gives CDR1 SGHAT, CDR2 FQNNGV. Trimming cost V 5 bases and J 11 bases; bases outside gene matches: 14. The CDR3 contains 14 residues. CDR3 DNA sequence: TGTGCCAGCAGCCGACTGTCGGGGCAGGGGGTTGCTTTCTTT. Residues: CASSRLSGQGVAFF.

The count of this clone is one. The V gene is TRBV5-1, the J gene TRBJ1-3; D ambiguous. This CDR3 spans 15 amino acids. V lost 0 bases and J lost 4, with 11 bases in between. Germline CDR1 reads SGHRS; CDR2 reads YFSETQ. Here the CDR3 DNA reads TGCGCCAGCAGCTTGGAAGGCGGAATCGGAAACACCATATATTTT. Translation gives CASSLEGGIGNTIYF. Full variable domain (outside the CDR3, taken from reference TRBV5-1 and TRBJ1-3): KAGVTQTPRYLIKTRGQQVTLSCSPISGHRSVSWYQQTPGQGLQFLFEYFSETQRNKGNFPGRFSGRQFSNSRSEMNVSTLELGDSALYLCASSLEGGIGNTIYFGEGSWLTVV.

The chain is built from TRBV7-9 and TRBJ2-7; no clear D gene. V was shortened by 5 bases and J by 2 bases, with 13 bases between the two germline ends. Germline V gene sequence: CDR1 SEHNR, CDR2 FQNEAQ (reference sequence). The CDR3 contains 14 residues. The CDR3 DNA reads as TGTGCCAGCAGCCCGCCCTTAGTAACCTACGAGCAGTACTTC. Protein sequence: CASSPPLVTYEQYF.

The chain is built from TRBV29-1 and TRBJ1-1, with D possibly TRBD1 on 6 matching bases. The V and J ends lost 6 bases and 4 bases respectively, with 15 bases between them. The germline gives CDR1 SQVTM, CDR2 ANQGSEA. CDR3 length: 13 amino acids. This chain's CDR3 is CSVASGVGTEAFF. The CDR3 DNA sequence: TGCAGCGTCGCTTCAGGGGTTGGCACTGAAGCTTTCTTT.

CDR3 nucleotides: TGTGCCAGCAGCGTAGTGGACAGCTTTAACTATGGCTACACCTTC. It yields the protein CASSVVDSFNYGYTF. The V call is TRBV9, the J call TRBJ1-2; D may be TRBD1 (6 bases). The V gene's germline CDR1 is SGDLS and CDR2 YYNGEE. The CDR3 sequence is 15 residues long. V lost 0 bases and J lost 1, with 10 bases in between.

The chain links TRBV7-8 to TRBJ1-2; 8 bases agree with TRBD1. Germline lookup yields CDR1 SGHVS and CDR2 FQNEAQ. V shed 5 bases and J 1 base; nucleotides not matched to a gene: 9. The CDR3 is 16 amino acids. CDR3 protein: CASSTRRTGINYGYTF. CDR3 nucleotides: TGTGCCAGCAGCACTCGCCGGACAGGGATTAACTATGGCTACACCTTC.

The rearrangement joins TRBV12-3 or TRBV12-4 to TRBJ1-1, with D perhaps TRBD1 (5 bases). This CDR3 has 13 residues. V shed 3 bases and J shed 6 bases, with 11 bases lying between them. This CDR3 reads CASSLGLFSEAFF. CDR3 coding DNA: TGTGCCAGCAGTTTGGGACTCTTCTCTGAAGCTTTCTTT.

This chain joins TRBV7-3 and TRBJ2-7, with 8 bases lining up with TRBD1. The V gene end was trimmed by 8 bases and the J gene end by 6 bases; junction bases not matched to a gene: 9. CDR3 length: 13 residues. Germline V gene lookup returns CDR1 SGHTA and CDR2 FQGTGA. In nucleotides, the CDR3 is TGTGCCAGCTCGATGGGGACAGGATCCGAGCAGTACTTC. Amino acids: CASSMGTGSEQYF.

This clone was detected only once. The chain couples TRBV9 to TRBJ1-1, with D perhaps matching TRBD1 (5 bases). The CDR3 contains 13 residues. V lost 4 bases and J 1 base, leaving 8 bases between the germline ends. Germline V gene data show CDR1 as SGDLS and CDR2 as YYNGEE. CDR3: CASSTGQNTEAFF. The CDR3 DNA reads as TGTGCCAGCAGCACCGGACAGAACACTGAAGCTTTCTTT.

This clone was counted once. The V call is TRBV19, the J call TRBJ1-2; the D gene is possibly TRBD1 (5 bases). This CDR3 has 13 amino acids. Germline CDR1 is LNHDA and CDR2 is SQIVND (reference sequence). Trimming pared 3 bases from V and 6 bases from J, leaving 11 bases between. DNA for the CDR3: TGTGCCAGTAGTATCTACTCAGGGAATGGCTACACCTTC. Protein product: CASSIYSGNGYTF. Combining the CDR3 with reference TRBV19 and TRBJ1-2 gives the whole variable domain DGGITQSPKYLFRKEGQNVTLSCEQNLNHDAMYWYRQDPGQGLRLIYYSQIVNDFQKGDIAEGYSVSREKKESFPLTVTSAQKNPTAFYLCASSIYSGNGYTFGSGTRLTVV.